Presented here are 9 T cell receptor beta chains from one specimen sequenced in a study of T cells in women clearing cervical HPV infection. TCRdb's copy holds only in-frame clones and misses some; the assay was immunoSEQ multiplex PCR. This table lists about 40,000 clones. The sequencing input was blood buffy coat. The source of these receptors is a woman between 18 and 70 years old with a cervical HPV16 infection that either progressed to CIN3+ or cleared (not recorded which).

In regard to this clone: The missing CDR3 end, 3 residues past where the read stops, is filled in from the germline J gene. The genes are TRBV7-8 and TRBJ1-5, with TRBD1 as a possible D gene (5 bases). The CDR3 has 16 residues. Germline loops: CDR1 SGHVS, CDR2 FQNEAQ. Trimming pared 4 bases from V and 7 bases from J, leaving 20 bases between. Incomplete CDR3 DNA: TGTGCCAGCAGCTCGGCACCCAAGGGGAGCGGGCAGCCC. Its protein product is CASSSAPKGSGQP. The whole CDR3 region reads CASSSAPKGSGQPQHF.

Concerning this clone itself: The read terminates 3 residues before the CDR3 end, so the remaining end is supplied by the germline J gene. This chain joins TRBV11-3 and TRBJ2-7; TRBD1 aligns across 7 bases. This CDR3 is 14 amino acids long. V lost 1 base, J lost 4 bases, and 4 bases stayed unmatched. CDR1 SGHNT and CDR2 YENEEA come from the germline V gene. Here the CDR3 reads CASSLGGGEYEQYF. The DNA read from the CDR3 is TGTGCCAGCAGCTTAGGAGGGGGCGAGTACGAG.

Turning to this clone: The CDR3 goes on 3 residues after the read ends, and that part is filled in from the germline J gene. The chain combines TRBV2 with TRBJ2-7; unclear D gene. From germline, CDR1 is SNHLY and CDR2 FYNNEI. Trimming shortened V by 5 bases and J by 2 bases, and 7 bases separated the two germline ends. The CDR3 contains 12 residues. The CDR3 sequence is CASSYTTYEQYF. The sequenced part of the CDR3 DNA is TGTGCCAGCAGTTATACTACCTACGAG.

With respect to this clone: From the germline J gene comes the end of the CDR3, since the read stops 3 residues before it. The rearrangement links TRBV19 to TRBJ2-7, with a tentative D call TRBD1 (7 bases). From germline, CDR1 is LNHDA and CDR2 SQIVND (reference sequence). The V gene lost 6 bases and the J gene lost 3 bases, with 21 bases spanning the gap. This CDR3 spans 16 amino acids. The CDR3 loop reads CASSGLIGGGRYEQYF. Partial CDR3 DNA: TGTGCCAGTAGCGGGCTAATTGGAGGGGGCCGCTACGAG.

Points on this clone: The DNA ends 3 residues before the CDR3 does, and the rest of the CDR3 is filled in from the germline J gene. The rearrangement uses TRBV12-3 or TRBV12-4 and TRBJ1-5; no firm D call. Trimming pared 4 bases from V and 3 bases from J, leaving 10 bases between. The CDR3 is 14 residues long. The covered CDR3 bases are TGTGCCAGCAGTTCGAGACTGACCAATCAGCCC. It specifies CASSSRLTNQP. The full CDR3 protein is CASSSRLTNQPQHF.

Note on this clone: Read data end 3 residues before the CDR3 end; the end is taken from the germline J gene. The chain has TRBV10-3 and TRBJ2-7; D uncertain. Trimming took off 0 bases at V and 2 bases at J, with 8 bases between the two ends. Germline CDR1 is ENHRY and CDR2 is SYGVKD. This CDR3 has 14 amino acids. CDR3: CAISESTSTYEQYF. The sequenced CDR3 bases are TGTGCCATCAGTGAGTCGACTTCCACCTACGAG.

A note on this clone: The CDR3 goes on 3 residues after the read ends, and that part is filled in from the germline J gene. The genes are TRBV11-2 and TRBJ2-5; 10 nucleotides agree with TRBD1. V dropped 5 bases and J dropped 3; count of bases not matched to a gene: 6. Germline assignment: CDR1 SGHAT and CDR2 FQNNGV. The CDR3 contains 15 residues. Incomplete CDR3 DNA: TGTGCCAGCAGCGCCGACAGGGGGCAAGAAGAGACC. It codes for CASSADRGQEET. The CDR3 reads in full as CASSADRGQEETQYF. The variable domain in full, completed from reference TRBV11-2 and TRBJ2-5, reads EAGVAQSPRYKIIEKRQSVAFWCNPISGHATLYWYQQILGQGPKLLIQFQNNGVVDDSQLPKDRFSAERLKGVDSTLKIQPAKLEDSAVYLCASSADRGQEETQYFGPGTRLLVL.

In the case of this clone: The read halts 3 residues ahead of the CDR3 end, with the missing end drawn from the germline J gene. The chain joins TRBV19 to TRBJ2-7, with a possible D match to TRBD1 (5 bases). Trimming cost V 4 bases and J 2 bases, with 12 bases left between them. This CDR3 is built from 14 residues. In germline, CDR1 is LNHDA, CDR2 SQIVND (reference sequence). CDR3 sequence: CASSTQGFTYEQYF. The CDR3 bases that were read are TGTGCCAGTAGTACGCAGGGTTTTACCTACGAG.

Concerning this clone itself: The CDR3 is cut off 3 residues early in the read; its end comes from the germline J gene. The V call is TRBV7-9, the J call TRBJ2-5, with D possibly TRBD1 on 7 matching bases. The V end lost 2 bases, the J end lost 4 bases, and 11 bases lay between the germline ends. CDR3 size: 14 residues. Germline V gives CDR1 SEHNR, CDR2 FQNEAQ (reference sequence). The CDR3 loop reads CASSLPQGGETQYF. The CDR3 DNA, read in part, is TGTGCCAGCAGCTTACCCCAGGGGGGAGAGACC.